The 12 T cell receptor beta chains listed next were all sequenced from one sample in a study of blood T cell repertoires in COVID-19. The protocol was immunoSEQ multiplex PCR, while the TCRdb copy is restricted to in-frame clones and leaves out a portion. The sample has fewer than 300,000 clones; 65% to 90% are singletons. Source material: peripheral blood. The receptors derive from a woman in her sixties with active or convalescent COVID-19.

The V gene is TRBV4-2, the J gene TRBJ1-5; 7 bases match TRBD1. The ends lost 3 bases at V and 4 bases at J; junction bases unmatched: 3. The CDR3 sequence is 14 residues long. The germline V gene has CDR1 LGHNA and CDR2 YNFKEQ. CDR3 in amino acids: CASSHSGGNQPQHF. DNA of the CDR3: TGTGCCAGCAGCCATTCAGGGGGTAATCAGCCCCAGCATTTT.

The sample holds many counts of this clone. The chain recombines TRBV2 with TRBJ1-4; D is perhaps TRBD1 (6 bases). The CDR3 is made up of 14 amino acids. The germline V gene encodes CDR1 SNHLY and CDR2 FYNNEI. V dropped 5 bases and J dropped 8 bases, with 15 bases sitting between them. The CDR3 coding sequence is TGTGCCAGCAGTCCGACAGGTCGGGAAGAAAAACTGTTTTTT. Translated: CASSPTGREEKLFF. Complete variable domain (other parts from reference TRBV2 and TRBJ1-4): EPEVTQTPSHQVTQMGQEVILRCVPISNHLYFYWYRQILGQKVEFLVSFYNNEISEKSEIFDDQFSVERPDGSNFTLKIRSTKLEDSAMYFCASSPTGREEKLFFGSGTQLSVL.

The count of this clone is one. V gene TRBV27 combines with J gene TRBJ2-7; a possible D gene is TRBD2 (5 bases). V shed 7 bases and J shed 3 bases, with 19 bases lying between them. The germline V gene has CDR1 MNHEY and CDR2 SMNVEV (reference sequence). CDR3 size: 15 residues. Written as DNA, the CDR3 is TGTGCCAGCACCCTGACAATAGGCGGGCTCTACGAGCAGTACTTC. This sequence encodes CASTLTIGGLYEQYF.

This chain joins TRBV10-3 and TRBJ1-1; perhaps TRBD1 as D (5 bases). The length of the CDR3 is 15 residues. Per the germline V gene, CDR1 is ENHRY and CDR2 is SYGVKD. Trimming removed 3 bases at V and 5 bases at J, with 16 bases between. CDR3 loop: CAISDGGAGGTEAFF. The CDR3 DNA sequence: TGTGCCATCAGTGACGGAGGGGCGGGGGGGACTGAAGCTTTCTTT.

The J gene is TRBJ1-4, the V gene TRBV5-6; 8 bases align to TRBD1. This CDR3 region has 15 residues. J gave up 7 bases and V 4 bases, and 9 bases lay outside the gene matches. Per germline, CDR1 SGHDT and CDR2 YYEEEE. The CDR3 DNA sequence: TGTGCCAGCAGCGATGACACCGGGACAGGTGAAAAACTGTTTTTT. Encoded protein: CASSDDTGTGEKLFF.

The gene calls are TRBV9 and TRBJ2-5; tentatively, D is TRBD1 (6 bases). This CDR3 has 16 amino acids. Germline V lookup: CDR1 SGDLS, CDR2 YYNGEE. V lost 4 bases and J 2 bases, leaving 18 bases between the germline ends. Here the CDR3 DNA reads TGTGCCAGCAGCCTCTGGGGGCTAGGTCCTCAAGAGACCCAGTACTTC. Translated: CASSLWGLGPQETQYF.

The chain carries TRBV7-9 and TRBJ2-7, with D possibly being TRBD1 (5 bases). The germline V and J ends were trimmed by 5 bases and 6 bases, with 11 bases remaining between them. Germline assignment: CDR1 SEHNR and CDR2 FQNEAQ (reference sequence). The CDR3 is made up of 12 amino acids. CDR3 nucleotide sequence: TGTGCCAGCAGCCCCGACAGCATCGAGCAGTACTTC. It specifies CASSPDSIEQYF.

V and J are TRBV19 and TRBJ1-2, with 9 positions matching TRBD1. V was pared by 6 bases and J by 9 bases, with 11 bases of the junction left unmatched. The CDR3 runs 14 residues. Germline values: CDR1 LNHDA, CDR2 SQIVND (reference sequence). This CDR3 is CASSATGGAGRYTF. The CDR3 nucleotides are TGTGCCAGTAGCGCCACAGGGGGCGCGGGGCGCTACACCTTC.

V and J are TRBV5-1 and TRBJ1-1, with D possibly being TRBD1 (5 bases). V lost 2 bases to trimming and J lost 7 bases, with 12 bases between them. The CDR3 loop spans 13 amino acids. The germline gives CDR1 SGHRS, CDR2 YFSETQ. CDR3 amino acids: CASSLSTGYEAFF. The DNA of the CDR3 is TGCGCCAGCAGCTTATCTACAGGATATGAAGCTTTCTTT.

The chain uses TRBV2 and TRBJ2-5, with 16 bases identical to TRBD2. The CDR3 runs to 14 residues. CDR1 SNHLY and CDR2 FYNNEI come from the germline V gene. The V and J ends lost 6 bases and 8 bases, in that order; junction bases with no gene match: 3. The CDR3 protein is CASRGLAGGRTQYF. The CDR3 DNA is TGTGCCAGCAGGGGACTAGCGGGGGGGCGTACCCAGTACTTC.

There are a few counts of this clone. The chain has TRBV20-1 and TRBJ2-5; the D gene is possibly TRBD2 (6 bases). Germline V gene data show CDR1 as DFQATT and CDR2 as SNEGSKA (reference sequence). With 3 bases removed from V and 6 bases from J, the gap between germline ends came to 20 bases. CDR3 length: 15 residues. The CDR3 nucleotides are TGCAGTGCTAGTCTAGGGTCGAGGGGAGGCCAGACCCAGTACTTC. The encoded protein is CSASLGSRGGQTQYF.

CDR3 sequence: CASSYADRGRGTGELFF. Written as DNA, the CDR3 is TGTGCCAGCAGTTACGCAGACAGGGGGCGCGGCACCGGGGAGCTGTTTTTT. The V and J genes are TRBV6-2 or TRBV6-3 and TRBJ2-2, with 10 bases fitting TRBD1. Per the germline V gene, CDR1 is MNHEY and CDR2 is SVGEGT. The CDR3 length is 17 residues. J gave up 4 bases and V 2 bases, and 7 bases lay outside the gene matches.